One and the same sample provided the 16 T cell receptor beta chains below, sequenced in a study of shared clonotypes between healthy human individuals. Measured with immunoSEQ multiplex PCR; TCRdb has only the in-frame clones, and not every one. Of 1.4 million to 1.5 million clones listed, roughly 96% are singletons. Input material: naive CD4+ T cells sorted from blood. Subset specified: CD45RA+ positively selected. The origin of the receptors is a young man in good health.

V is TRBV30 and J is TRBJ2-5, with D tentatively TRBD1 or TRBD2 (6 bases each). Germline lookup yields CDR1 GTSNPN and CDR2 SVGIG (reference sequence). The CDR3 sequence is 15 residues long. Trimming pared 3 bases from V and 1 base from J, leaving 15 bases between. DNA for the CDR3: TGTGCCTGGAGGGGGGGACACTGGGGCCAAGAGACCCAGTACTTC. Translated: CAWRGGHWGQETQYF.

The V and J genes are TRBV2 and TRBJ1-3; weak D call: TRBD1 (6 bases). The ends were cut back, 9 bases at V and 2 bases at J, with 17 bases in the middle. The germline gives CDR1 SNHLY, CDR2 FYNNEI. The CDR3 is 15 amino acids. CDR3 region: CASTPRGAAGNTIYF. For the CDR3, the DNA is TGTGCCAGTACCCCCAGGGGTGCCGCTGGAAACACCATATATTTT.

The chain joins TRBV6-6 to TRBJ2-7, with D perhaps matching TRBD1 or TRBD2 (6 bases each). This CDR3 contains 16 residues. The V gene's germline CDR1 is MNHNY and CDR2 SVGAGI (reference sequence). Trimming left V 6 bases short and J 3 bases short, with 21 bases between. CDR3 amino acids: CASRTSTVRDIYEQYF. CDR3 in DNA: TGTGCCAGCAGAACTTCGACAGTGCGGGACATCTACGAGCAGTACTTC.

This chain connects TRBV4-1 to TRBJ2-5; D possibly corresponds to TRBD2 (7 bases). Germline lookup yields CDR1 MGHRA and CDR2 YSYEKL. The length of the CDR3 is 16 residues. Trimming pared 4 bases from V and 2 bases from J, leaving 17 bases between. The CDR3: CASSRGGGRRQETQYF. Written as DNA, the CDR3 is TGCGCCAGCAGCCGAGGGGGGGGCAGAAGACAAGAGACCCAGTACTTC.

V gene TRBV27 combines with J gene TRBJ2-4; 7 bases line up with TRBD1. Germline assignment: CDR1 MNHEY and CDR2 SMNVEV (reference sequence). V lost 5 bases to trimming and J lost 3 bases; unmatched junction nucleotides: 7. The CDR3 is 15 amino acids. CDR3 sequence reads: CASSVQGIVKNIQYF. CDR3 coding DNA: TGTGCCAGCAGTGTACAGGGGATCGTCAAAAACATTCAGTACTTC.

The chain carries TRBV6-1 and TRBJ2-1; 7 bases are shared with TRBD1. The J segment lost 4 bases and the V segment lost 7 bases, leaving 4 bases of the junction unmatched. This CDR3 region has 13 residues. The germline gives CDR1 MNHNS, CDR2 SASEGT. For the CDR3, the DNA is TGTGCCAGCAACGAGGGACAGTACAATGAGCAGTTCTTC. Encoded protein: CASNEGQYNEQFF.

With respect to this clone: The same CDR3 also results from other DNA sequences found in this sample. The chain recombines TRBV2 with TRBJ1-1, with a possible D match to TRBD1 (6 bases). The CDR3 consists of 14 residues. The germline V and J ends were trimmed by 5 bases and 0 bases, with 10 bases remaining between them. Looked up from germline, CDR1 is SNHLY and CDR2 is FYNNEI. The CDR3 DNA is TGTGCCAGCAGTACCGGGACATTGAACACTGAAGCTTTCTTT. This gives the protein CASSTGTLNTEAFF.

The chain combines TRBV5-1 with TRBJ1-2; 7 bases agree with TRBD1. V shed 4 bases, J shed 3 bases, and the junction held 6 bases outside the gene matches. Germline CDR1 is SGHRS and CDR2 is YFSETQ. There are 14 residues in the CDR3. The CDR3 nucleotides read TGCGCCAGCAGCCCGGGACAGTACGACTATGGCTACACCTTC. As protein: CASSPGQYDYGYTF.

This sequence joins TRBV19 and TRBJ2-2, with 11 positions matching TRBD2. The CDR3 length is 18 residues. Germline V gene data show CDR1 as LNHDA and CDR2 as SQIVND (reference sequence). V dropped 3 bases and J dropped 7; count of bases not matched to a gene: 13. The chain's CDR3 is CASSISGTSGLLIGELFF. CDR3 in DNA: TGTGCCAGTAGTATCAGCGGGACTAGCGGACTCCTGATCGGGGAGCTGTTTTTT.

The CDR3 is CASGLVLAGAPHNEQFF. The CDR3 DNA reads as TGTGCTAGTGGTTTGGTACTAGCGGGAGCTCCCCACAATGAGCAGTTCTTC. The V gene is TRBV12-5, the J gene TRBJ2-1; 11 bases fit TRBD2. With V trimmed by 0 bases and J by 5 bases, 6 bases remained unmatched. The CDR3 length is 17 residues. From germline, CDR1 is LGHNT and CDR2 FRNRAP.

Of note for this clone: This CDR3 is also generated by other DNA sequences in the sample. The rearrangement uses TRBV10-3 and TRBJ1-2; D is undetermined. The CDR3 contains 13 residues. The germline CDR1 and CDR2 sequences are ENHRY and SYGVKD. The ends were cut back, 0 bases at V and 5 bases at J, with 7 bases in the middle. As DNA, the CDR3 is TGTGCCATCAGTGAGTCAGGAGAATATGGCTACACCTTC. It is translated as CAISESGEYGYTF.

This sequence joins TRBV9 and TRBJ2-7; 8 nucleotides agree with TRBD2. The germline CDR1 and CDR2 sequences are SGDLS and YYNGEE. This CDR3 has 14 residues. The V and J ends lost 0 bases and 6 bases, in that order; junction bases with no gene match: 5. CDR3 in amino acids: CASSVGTSLSEQYF. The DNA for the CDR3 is TGTGCCAGCAGCGTAGGGACTAGCTTGTCCGAGCAGTACTTC.

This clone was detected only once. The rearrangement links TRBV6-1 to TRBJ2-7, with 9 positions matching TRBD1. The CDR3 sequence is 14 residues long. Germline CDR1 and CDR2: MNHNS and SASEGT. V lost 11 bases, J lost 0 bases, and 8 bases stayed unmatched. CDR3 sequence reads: CALQRDRDSYEQYF. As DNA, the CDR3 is TGTGCCTTACAACGGGACAGGGACTCCTACGAGCAGTACTTC.

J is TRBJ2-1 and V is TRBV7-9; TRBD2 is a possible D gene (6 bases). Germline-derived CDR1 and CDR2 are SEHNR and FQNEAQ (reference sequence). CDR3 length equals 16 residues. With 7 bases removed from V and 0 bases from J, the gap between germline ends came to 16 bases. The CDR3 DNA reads TGTGCCAGCACCTGGAGGGTCTTCAACTCCTACAATGAGCAGTTCTTC. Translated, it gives CASTWRVFNSYNEQFF. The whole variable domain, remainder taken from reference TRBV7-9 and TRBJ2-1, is DTGVSQNPRHKITKRGQNVTFRCDPISEHNRLYWYRQTLGQGPEFLTYFQNEAQLEKSRLLSDRFSAERPKGSFSTLEIQRTEQGDSAMYLCASTWRVFNSYNEQFFGPGTRLTVL.

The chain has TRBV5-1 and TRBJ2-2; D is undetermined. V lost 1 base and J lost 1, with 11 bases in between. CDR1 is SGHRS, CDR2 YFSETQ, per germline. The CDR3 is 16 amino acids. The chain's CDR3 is CASSLSALENTGELFF. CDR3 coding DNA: TGCGCCAGCAGCTTGTCCGCCTTAGAGAACACCGGGGAGCTGTTTTTT.

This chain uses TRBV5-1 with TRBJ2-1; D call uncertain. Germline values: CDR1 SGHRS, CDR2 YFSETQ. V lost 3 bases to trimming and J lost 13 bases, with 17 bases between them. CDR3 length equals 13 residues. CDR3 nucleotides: TGCGCCAGCAGCTCTGGACCGCAAACCGGTCAGTTCTTC. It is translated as CASSSGPQTGQFF.